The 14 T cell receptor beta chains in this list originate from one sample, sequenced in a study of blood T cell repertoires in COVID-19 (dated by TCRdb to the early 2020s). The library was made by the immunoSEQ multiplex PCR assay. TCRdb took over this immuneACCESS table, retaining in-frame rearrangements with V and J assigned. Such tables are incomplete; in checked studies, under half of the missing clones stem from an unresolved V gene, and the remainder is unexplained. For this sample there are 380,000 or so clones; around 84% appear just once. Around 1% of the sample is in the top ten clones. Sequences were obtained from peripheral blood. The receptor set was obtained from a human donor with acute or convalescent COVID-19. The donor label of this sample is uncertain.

In DNA form, the CDR3 reads TGTGCCAGCAGGCCGTTAAAACAGGGGCGGTATGGCTACACCTTC. This sequence encodes CASRPLKQGRYGYTF. The chain uses TRBV28 and TRBJ1-2, with 7 bases aligning to TRBD1. The CDR3 runs 15 residues. The germline gives CDR1 MDHEN, CDR2 SYDVKM. Trimming at V came to 6 bases and at J to 5 bases, leaving 12 bases not matched to a gene.

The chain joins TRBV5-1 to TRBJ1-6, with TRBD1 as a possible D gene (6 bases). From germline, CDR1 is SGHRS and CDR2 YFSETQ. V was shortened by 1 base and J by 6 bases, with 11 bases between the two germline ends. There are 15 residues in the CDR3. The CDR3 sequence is CASSLFTGSNSPLHF. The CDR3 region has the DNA TGCGCCAGCAGCTTGTTCACAGGGAGTAATTCACCCCTCCACTTT.

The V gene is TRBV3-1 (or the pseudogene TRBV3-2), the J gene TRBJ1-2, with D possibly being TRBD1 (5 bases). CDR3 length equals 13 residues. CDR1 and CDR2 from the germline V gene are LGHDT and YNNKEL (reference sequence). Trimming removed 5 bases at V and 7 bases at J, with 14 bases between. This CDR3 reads CASSNLGRGGYTF. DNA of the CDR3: TGTGCCAGCAGCAACCTGGGGAGGGGTGGCTACACCTTC.

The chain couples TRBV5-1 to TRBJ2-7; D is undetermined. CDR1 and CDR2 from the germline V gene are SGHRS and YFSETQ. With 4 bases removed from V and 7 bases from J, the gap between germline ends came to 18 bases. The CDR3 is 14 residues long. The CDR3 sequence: CASSLPGSVVEQYF. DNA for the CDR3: TGCGCCAGCAGCCTGCCCGGTTCGGTGGTAGAGCAGTACTTC.

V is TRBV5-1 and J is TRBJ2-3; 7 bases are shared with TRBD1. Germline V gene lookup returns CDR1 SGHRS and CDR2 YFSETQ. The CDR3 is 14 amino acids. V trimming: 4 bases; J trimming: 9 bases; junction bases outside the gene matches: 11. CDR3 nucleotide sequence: TGCGCCAGCAGCCCAGTTAACGGACAGGACACGCAGTATTTT. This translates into CASSPVNGQDTQYF.

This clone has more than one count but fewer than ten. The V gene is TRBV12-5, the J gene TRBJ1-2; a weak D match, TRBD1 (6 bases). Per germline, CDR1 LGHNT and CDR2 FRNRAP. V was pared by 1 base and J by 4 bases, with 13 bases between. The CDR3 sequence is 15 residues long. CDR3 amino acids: CASGLAPGQIYGYTF. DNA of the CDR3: TGTGCTAGTGGTTTGGCTCCAGGACAGATCTATGGCTACACCTTC. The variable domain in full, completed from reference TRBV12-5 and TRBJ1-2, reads DARVTQTPRHKVTEMGQEVTMRCQPILGHNTVFWYRQTMMQGLELLAYFRNRAPLDDSGMPKDRFSAEMPDATLATLKIQPSEPRDSAVYFCASGLAPGQIYGYTFGSGTRLTVV.

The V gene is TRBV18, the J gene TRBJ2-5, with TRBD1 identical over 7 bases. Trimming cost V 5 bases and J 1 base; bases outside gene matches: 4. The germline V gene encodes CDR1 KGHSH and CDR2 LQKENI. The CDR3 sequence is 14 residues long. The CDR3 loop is CASSTTGPQETQYF. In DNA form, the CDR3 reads TGTGCCAGCTCAACGACAGGGCCCCAAGAGACCCAGTACTTC.

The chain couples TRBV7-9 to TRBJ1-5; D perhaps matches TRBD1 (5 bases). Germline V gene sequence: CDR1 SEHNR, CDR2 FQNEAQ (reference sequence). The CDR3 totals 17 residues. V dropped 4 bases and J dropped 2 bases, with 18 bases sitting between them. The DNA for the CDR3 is TGTGCCAGCAGCTCTCCAAGGGGCTCCGGAGGCAATCAGCCCCAGCATTTT. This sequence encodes CASSSPRGSGGNQPQHF.

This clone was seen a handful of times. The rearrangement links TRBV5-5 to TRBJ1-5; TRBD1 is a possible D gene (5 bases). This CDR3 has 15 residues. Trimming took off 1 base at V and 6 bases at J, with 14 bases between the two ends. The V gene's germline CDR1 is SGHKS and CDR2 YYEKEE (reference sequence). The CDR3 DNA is TGTGCCAGCAGCTTGTCAGGGCTATGGGGTCAGCCCCAGCATTTT. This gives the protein CASSLSGLWGQPQHF.

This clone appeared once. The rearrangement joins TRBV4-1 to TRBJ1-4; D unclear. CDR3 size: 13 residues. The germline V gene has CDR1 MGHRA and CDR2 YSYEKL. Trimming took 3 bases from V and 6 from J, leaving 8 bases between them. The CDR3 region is CASSQRMDEKLFF. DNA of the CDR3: TGCGCCAGCAGCCAGCGAATGGATGAAAAACTGTTTTTT.

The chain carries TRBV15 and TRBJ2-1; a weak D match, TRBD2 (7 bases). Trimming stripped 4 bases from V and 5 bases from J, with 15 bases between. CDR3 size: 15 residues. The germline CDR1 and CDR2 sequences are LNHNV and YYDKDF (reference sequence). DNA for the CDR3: TGTGCCACCAGCAACCTAGGGGGGGCTCACAATGAGCAGTTCTTC. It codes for CATSNLGGAHNEQFF. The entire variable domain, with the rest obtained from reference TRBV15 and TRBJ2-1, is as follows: DAMVIQNPRYQVTQFGKPVTLSCSQTLNHNVMYWYQQKSSQAPKLLFHYYDKDFNNEADTPDNFQSRRPNTSFCFLDIRSPGLGDTAMYLCATSNLGGAHNEQFFGPGTRLTVL.

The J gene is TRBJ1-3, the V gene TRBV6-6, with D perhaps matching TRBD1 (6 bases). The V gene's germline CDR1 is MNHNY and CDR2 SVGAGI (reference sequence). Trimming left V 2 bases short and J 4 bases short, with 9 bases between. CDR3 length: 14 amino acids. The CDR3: CASSYGTRGNTIYF. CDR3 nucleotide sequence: TGTGCCAGCAGTTACGGGACAAGGGGAAACACCATATATTTT.

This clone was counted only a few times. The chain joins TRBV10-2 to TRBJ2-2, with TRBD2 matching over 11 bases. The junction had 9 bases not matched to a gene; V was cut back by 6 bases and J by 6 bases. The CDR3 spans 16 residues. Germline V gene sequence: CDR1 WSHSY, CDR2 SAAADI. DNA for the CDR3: TGCGCCAGCAGGAGATTAGCGGGAGGGGAGGCCGGGGAGCTGTTTTTT. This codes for CASRRLAGGEAGELFF.

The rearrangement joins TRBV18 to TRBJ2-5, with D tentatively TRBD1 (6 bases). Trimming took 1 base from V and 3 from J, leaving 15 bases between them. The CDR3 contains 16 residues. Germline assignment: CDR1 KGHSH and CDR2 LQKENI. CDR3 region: CASSPQRGRGEETQYF. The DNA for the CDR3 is TGTGCCAGCTCACCACAAAGAGGCAGGGGCGAAGAGACCCAGTACTTC.